The text below deals with one T cell receptor beta chain. Its matching antigen is unknown. The ends lost 4 bases at V and 5 bases at J; junction bases unmatched: 6. Germline V lookup: CDR1 ENHRY, CDR2 SYGVKD. The length of the CDR3 is 14 residues. Researchers took RNA transcripts and amplified the TCR beta CDR3 regions from them. An initial round of RT-PCR targeting the TCR CDR3 relied on the HTBI primer set. One entry per CDR3 protein results from TCRdb running MiXCR on the multiplex PCR reads. The data show hundreds of thousands of distinct CDR3 sequences, with approximately 18% seen just once and about 40% held by the top ten. The data originate from a study of T cells in Graves' hyperthyroidism and ophthalmopathy. General study results and limits: From stable hyperthyroidism, ophthalmopathy was separated by a 13 V-J model.

The sequence was obtained from a man aged 50-60 years with Graves' ophthalmopathy. The chain has TRBV10-3 and TRBJ2-5; TRBD2 matches at 8 bases. Material for sequencing was blood. The CDR3 bases are TGTGCCATCAGTGCGGGAGGGGGGGGGGAGACCCAGTACTTC. Protein product: CAISAGGGGETQYF.